The clone carrying this T cell receptor beta chain was observed many times. The antigen remains undetermined. RNA-based 3' RACE libraries used unique molecular identifiers. Using its own MiXCR run on the 3' RACE reads, TCRdb lists one record per CDR3 protein. In the table there are about 89,000 distinct CDR3 sequences, 6.9% of which are singletons. This sample was taken from a study of HIV-infected children after antiretroviral therapy interruption. Study-level points and caveats: Naive CD4+ Gini coefficient rose by interruption end, suggesting clonal expansion.

Treatment of the sample: PENTA 11 planned treatment interruption arm or continuous ART arm. Naive CD4+ CD45RA+ CD45RO- T cells were FACS-sorted from thawed PBMCs. The V gene lost 0 bases and the J gene lost 3 bases, with 12 bases spanning the gap. Germline lookup yields CDR1 MRHNA and CDR2 SNTAGT. This CDR3 is 16 amino acids long. The specimen comprised CD45RA+ CD4+ T cells from PBMCs, pooled from several time points, sampled from a donor given antiretroviral therapy, either interrupted or continuous. Subset described: naive CD4+ CD45RA+ CD45RO- T cells. The receptor comes from a pool of human donors with HIV. V is TRBV6-4 and J is TRBJ2-4; possibly TRBD2 for D (5 bases). The CDR3 here is CASSDSSCGYKNIQYF. DNA for the CDR3: TGTGCCAGCAGTGACTCAAGTTGCGGGTACAAAAACATTCAGTACTTC.